The source of this T cell receptor (beta chain) is a study of cytomegalovirus exposure and HLA in healthy donors. Turning to the study itself: As released early, the data held 80 million to 90 million unique TCRs from HLA-typed donors. Study-level results: Using a false discovery rate of 0.05, a later analysis showed that 15,000 to 20,000 TCR beta sequences were associated with HLA alleles. In a later analysis, CMV-associated beta chains were mostly HLA-associated, it appeared.

The PCR had 60 Vbeta and 13 Jbeta primers. In the authors' workflow: Counted up in a later analysis, unique TCR beta chains came to approximately 77 million, with some 9.9 million shared. The protocol was immunoSEQ multiplex PCR, while the TCRdb copy is restricted to in-frame clones and leaves out a portion. That table supplies the V and J calls and clone size; D and trimming were determined from the DNA. The table records roughly 200,000 clones, roughly a tenth of them present only once. Of note for this clone: Its target is not known.

V lost 3 bases to trimming and J lost 0 bases; unmatched junction nucleotides: 3. The CDR3 is made up of 16 amino acids. The germline V gene encodes CDR1 LGHNA and CDR2 YNFKEQ. The chain recombines TRBV4-2 with TRBJ2-2, with 8 bases matching TRBD2. This receptor was taken from a woman in her twenties or thirties in good health and CMV-seropositive. Sequenced input: PBMCs. The CDR3 loop is CASSHIAGSNTGELFF. CDR3 in DNA: TGTGCCAGCAGCCATATAGCGGGATCGAACACCGGGGAGCTGTTTTTT.